Listed below are T cell receptor beta chains from one sample, sequenced in a study of blood T cell repertoires in COVID-19. The method was immunoSEQ multiplex PCR; TCRdb's version includes in-frame clones alone and lacks a portion of them. The sample has some 400,000 clones; approximately 89% are singletons. The material sequenced was PBMCs or T cells enriched from blood (not recorded which). All receptors derive from a woman aged 40 to 50 who had been exposed to COVID-19. Both conserved end residues are part of each CDR3. The D gene is left open where the match is weak. Clone size is shown for a subset of rows, as once, few, many or a class of expanded clone.

V gene: TRBV6-6
D gene: -
J gene: TRBJ1-3
clone size: once
CDR3 protein: CASRIRLSGNTIYF
CDR3 DNA: TGTGCCAGCAGAATTAGACTGTCTGGAAACACCATATATTTT

V gene: TRBV9
D gene: -
J gene: TRBJ1-1
clone size: -
CDR3 protein: CASSVDPGTEAFF
CDR3 DNA: TGTGCCAGCAGCGTAGATCCGGGGACTGAAGCTTTCTTT

V gene: TRBV6-5
D gene: -
J gene: TRBJ1-6
clone size: once
CDR3 protein: CASSYRDMSSPLHF
CDR3 DNA: TGTGCCAGCAGTTACCGGGACATGAGTTCACCCCTCCACTTT

V gene: TRBV5-1
D gene: -
J gene: TRBJ2-1
clone size: -
CDR3 protein: CASSPTNNNEQFF
CDR3 DNA: TGCGCCAGCAGCCCCACGAACAACAATGAGCAGTTCTTC

V gene: TRBV12-3/TRBV12-4
D gene: -
J gene: TRBJ1-6
clone size: -
CDR3 protein: CASRAGNSPLHF
CDR3 DNA: TGTGCCAGCAGGGCGGGAAATTCACCCCTCCACTTT

V gene: TRBV6-4
D gene: TRBD2
J gene: TRBJ2-1
clone size: -
CDR3 protein: CASRASGSNEQFF
CDR3 DNA: TGTGCCAGCAGGGCTAGCGGGAGTAATGAGCAGTTCTTC

V gene: TRBV2
D gene: -
J gene: TRBJ1-2
clone size: -
CDR3 protein: CANRGGPNYGYTF
CDR3 DNA: TGTGCCAACCGGGGGGGGCCTAACTATGGCTACACCTTC

V gene: TRBV5-4
D gene: -
J gene: TRBJ1-3
clone size: -
CDR3 protein: CASSLGQLTSGNTIYF
CDR3 DNA: TGTGCCAGCAGCTTGGGACAACTTACCTCTGGAAACACCATATATTTT

V gene: TRBV2
D gene: TRBD1
J gene: TRBJ1-1
clone size: -
CDR3 protein: CASKEQGPPSKVFF
CDR3 DNA: TGTGCCAGCAAGGAACAGGGGCCCCCCTCTAAAGTTTTCTTT

V gene: TRBV6-5
D gene: -
J gene: TRBJ1-1
clone size: -
CDR3 protein: CASELSWDTPPEAFF
CDR3 DNA: TGTGCCAGCGAACTGAGCTGGGACACTCCACCTGAAGCTTTCTTT

V gene: TRBV7-8
D gene: TRBD1
J gene: TRBJ2-5
clone size: -
CDR3 protein: CASSLRGQGFQETQYF
CDR3 DNA: TGTGCCAGCAGCTTACGCGGACAGGGTTTCCAAGAGACCCAGTACTTC

V gene: TRBV11-3
D gene: TRBD2
J gene: TRBJ2-3
clone size: -
CDR3 protein: CASSLSLAGPTDTQYF
CDR3 DNA: TGTGCCAGCAGCTTGTCTCTAGCGGGTCCCACAGATACGCAGTATTTT

V gene: TRBV24-1
D gene: -
J gene: TRBJ1-5
clone size: -
CDR3 protein: CATSDARGARNQPQHF
CDR3 DNA: TGTGCCACCAGTGATGCCCGCGGGGCCCGCAATCAGCCCCAGCATTTT

V gene: TRBV7-9
D gene: -
J gene: TRBJ2-3
clone size: -
CDR3 protein: CASSLGTRGRSGSDTQYF
CDR3 DNA: TGTGCCAGCAGCTTGGGGACTCGGGGGAGGTCCGGGTCAGATACGCAGTATTTT

V gene: TRBV27
D gene: TRBD1
J gene: TRBJ1-5
clone size: -
CDR3 protein: CASGDRGNRPQHF
CDR3 DNA: TGTGCCTCGGGGGACAGGGGGAATCGGCCCCAGCATTTT

V gene: TRBV18
D gene: -
J gene: TRBJ1-3
clone size: -
CDR3 protein: CASSPMEEVLSGNTIYF
CDR3 DNA: TGTGCCAGCTCACCAATGGAGGAGGTCCTCTCTGGAAACACCATATATTTT

V gene: TRBV24-1
D gene: -
J gene: TRBJ2-7
clone size: once
CDR3 protein: CATSDLLAKEQYF
CDR3 DNA: TGTGCCACCAGTGACCTTCTAGCGAAGGAGCAGTACTTC

V gene: TRBV6-2/TRBV6-3
D gene: -
J gene: TRBJ2-7
clone size: -
CDR3 protein: CASSRSGVQYF
CDR3 DNA: TGTGCCAGCAGCCGCTCAGGGGTGCAGTACTTC

V gene: TRBV2
D gene: -
J gene: TRBJ1-1
clone size: -
CDR3 protein: CASSIGDKYTEAFF
CDR3 DNA: TGTGCCAGCAGTATCGGGGACAAGTACACTGAAGCTTTCTTT

V gene: TRBV5-5
D gene: -
J gene: TRBJ1-3
clone size: -
CDR3 protein: CASSLAEATGNTIYF
CDR3 DNA: TGTGCCAGCAGCTTGGCCGAGGCGACTGGAAACACCATATATTTT

V gene: TRBV6-5
D gene: TRBD1
J gene: TRBJ1-5
clone size: -
CDR3 protein: CASSLTGGNQPQHF
CDR3 DNA: TGTGCCAGCAGTCTGACAGGGGGGAATCAGCCCCAGCATTTT

V gene: TRBV30
D gene: -
J gene: TRBJ2-7
clone size: -
CDR3 protein: CAWRPRVAAEQYF
CDR3 DNA: TGTGCCTGGAGGCCCAGGGTTGCGGCCGAGCAGTACTTC

V gene: TRBV11-3
D gene: TRBD1
J gene: TRBJ2-7
clone size: -
CDR3 protein: CASSFGRGLGNEQYF
CDR3 DNA: TGTGCCAGCAGCTTCGGCAGGGGGCTTGGTAACGAGCAGTACTTC

V gene: TRBV11-3
D gene: TRBD2
J gene: TRBJ2-3
clone size: -
CDR3 protein: CASSLEGGWYSDTQYF
CDR3 DNA: TGTGCCAGCAGCTTAGAGGGAGGGTGGTACTCAGATACGCAGTATTTT

V gene: TRBV4-3
D gene: TRBD1
J gene: TRBJ1-6
clone size: -
CDR3 protein: CASSQDGQGNSPLHF
CDR3 DNA: TGCGCCAGCAGCCAAGATGGACAGGGTAATTCACCCCTCCACTTT

V gene: TRBV7-2
D gene: -
J gene: TRBJ1-1
clone size: -
CDR3 protein: CASSASQAPNTEAFF
CDR3 DNA: TGTGCCAGCAGCGCCTCACAGGCACCTAACACTGAAGCTTTCTTT

V gene: TRBV15
D gene: -
J gene: TRBJ1-5
clone size: -
CDR3 protein: CATSKDRIPNQPQHF
CDR3 DNA: TGTGCCACCAGTAAAGACAGGATACCCAATCAGCCCCAGCATTTT

V gene: TRBV6-6
D gene: -
J gene: TRBJ2-3
clone size: -
CDR3 protein: CALSTGRSTDTQYF
CDR3 DNA: TGTGCTCTCTCGACCGGGAGATCGACAGATACGCAGTATTTT

V gene: TRBV5-4
D gene: -
J gene: TRBJ2-1
clone size: -
CDR3 protein: CASSSGQSSYNEQFF
CDR3 DNA: TGTGCCAGCAGCTCCGGACAAAGCTCCTACAATGAGCAGTTCTTC

V gene: TRBV19
D gene: TRBD1
J gene: TRBJ1-5
clone size: -
CDR3 protein: CASSVLQGDRPQHF
CDR3 DNA: TGTGCCAGTAGTGTGTTGCAGGGGGATCGGCCCCAGCATTTT

V gene: TRBV4-3
D gene: -
J gene: TRBJ2-3
clone size: -
CDR3 protein: CASSPRLGTDTQYF
CDR3 DNA: TGCGCCAGCAGCCCCAGACTTGGCACAGATACGCAGTATTTT

V gene: TRBV2
D gene: -
J gene: TRBJ2-3
clone size: -
CDR3 protein: CASSSDTQYF
CDR3 DNA: TGTGCCAGCAGCTCCGATACGCAGTATTTT

V gene: TRBV3-1/TRBV3-2
D gene: TRBD1
J gene: TRBJ1-2
clone size: -
CDR3 protein: CASSQEGTGSGGYTF
CDR3 DNA: TGTGCCAGCAGCCAAGAGGGGACAGGGAGCGGTGGCTACACCTTC

V gene: TRBV19
D gene: -
J gene: TRBJ1-5
clone size: once
CDR3 protein: CASSTTVRGWNQPQHF
CDR3 DNA: TGTGCCAGTAGTACGACGGTCAGGGGATGGAATCAGCCCCAGCATTTT

V gene: TRBV7-9
D gene: -
J gene: TRBJ2-1
clone size: -
CDR3 protein: CASSLGLVNEQFF
CDR3 DNA: TGTGCCAGCAGCTTAGGGCTCGTAAATGAGCAGTTCTTC

V gene: TRBV24-1
D gene: TRBD1
J gene: TRBJ2-2
clone size: -
CDR3 protein: CATSDPGQGAGELFF
CDR3 DNA: TGTGCCACCAGTGACCCGGGACAGGGGGCCGGGGAGCTGTTTTTT